Listed here are 28 T cell receptor beta chains from one sample, sequenced in a study of CD4+ T cells in melanoma. Assay used: immunoSEQ multiplex PCR; TCRdb lists only in-frame clones, some missing. Here the sample spans 20,000 to 25,000 clones, more than 65% being singletons. The specimen was cells from a culture (not recorded whether cultured in vitro). The receptor source for this set is a human donor with melanoma.

The gene calls are TRBV6-4 and TRBJ2-3, with 7 bases that match TRBD2. CDR1 and CDR2 from the germline V gene are MRHNA and SNTAGT. Unmatched junction bases numbered 5, after V lost 2 bases and J lost 3 bases. This CDR3 is built from 15 residues. CDR3 sequence (DNA): TGTGCCAGCAGTGACGGGGGGGTCAGTACAGATACGCAGTATTTT. Translating gives CASSDGGVSTDTQYF.

This chain connects TRBV5-1 to TRBJ2-3, with D perhaps given as TRBD1 or TRBD2 (7 bases each). Between the trimmed V and J ends, which lost 5 bases and 6 bases, there was a span of 22 bases. Per the germline V gene, CDR1 is SGHRS and CDR2 is YFSETQ. CDR3 length equals 16 residues. CDR3 protein: CASRRGQGDRTDTQYF. The CDR3, as DNA: TGCGCCAGCAGGCGGGGGCAGGGGGATCGAACGGATACGCAGTATTTT.

The genes are TRBV7-9 and TRBJ1-2; the match to TRBD1 covers 7 bases. The V gene's germline CDR1 is SEHNR and CDR2 FQNEAQ (reference sequence). Germline trimming cut 5 bases from V and 5 bases from J; bases unmatched to any gene: 14. The CDR3 contains 16 residues. Here the CDR3 DNA reads TGTGCCAGCAGCCCCCAGGGACAGTTGTCGGGATATGGCTACACCTTC. It yields the protein CASSPQGQLSGYGYTF.

The chain carries TRBV9 and TRBJ2-4; D is tentatively TRBD1 or TRBD2 (6 bases each). The CDR3 sequence is 14 residues long. CDR1 SGDLS and CDR2 YYNGEE come from the germline V gene. V gave up 4 bases and J gave up 8 bases, with 16 bases separating them. The CDR3, as DNA: TGTGCCAGCAGCCTAGAGGTTAGGGGGGACATTCAGTACTTC. Protein: CASSLEVRGDIQYF.

The rearrangement links TRBV5-4 to TRBJ2-7, with 10 bases fitting TRBD1. The CDR3 covers 14 residues. With 4 bases clipped from V and 3 bases from J, the junction kept 4 bases outside the gene matches. Germline V gene lookup returns CDR1 SGHNT and CDR2 YYREEE (reference sequence). The CDR3 DNA reads TGTGCCAGCAGCATGGGACAGGGGAGCTACGAGCAGTACTTC. This sequence encodes CASSMGQGSYEQYF.

This rearrangement joins TRBV6-5 to TRBJ1-5, with 9 bases matching TRBD1. This CDR3 is built from 14 residues. CDR1 and CDR2 (germline): MNHEY, SVGAGI. Trimming removed 7 bases from V and 5 bases from J; junction bases left unmatched: 6. This chain's CDR3 is CASTEDRGYQPQHF. DNA of the CDR3: TGTGCCAGCACCGAGGACAGGGGATATCAGCCCCAGCATTTT.

The chain recombines TRBV12-5 with TRBJ1-6, with D tentatively TRBD1 (6 bases). Trimming took off 1 base at V and 14 bases at J, with 12 bases between the two ends. Germline V gene lookup returns CDR1 LGHNT and CDR2 FRNRAP. This CDR3 has 13 amino acids. CDR3 protein: CASGLAREGALHF. The CDR3 nucleotides read TGTGCTAGTGGTTTGGCGAGAGAGGGGGCCCTCCACTTT.

The rearrangement uses TRBV5-1 and TRBJ1-6; D is unclear. V gave up 1 base and J gave up 5 bases, with 7 bases separating them. Per germline, CDR1 SGHRS and CDR2 YFSETQ. The CDR3 totals 14 residues. DNA for the CDR3: TGCGCCAGCAGCTTGCGCAGTGATAATTCACCCCTCCACTTT. The encoded protein is CASSLRSDNSPLHF.

The chain's CDR3 is CASTRGGSNQPQHF. The CDR3 bases are TGTGCCAGCACCCGGGGGGGTAGCAATCAGCCCCAGCATTTT. This chain uses TRBV7-9 with TRBJ1-5, with D perhaps matching TRBD1 (5 bases). The CDR3 runs to 14 residues. Per the germline V gene, CDR1 is SEHNR and CDR2 is FQNEAQ (reference sequence). V dropped 7 bases and J dropped 0 bases, with 10 bases sitting between them.

V and J are TRBV2 and TRBJ2-5; 9 nucleotides agree with TRBD1. Trimming at V came to 11 bases and at J to 8 bases, leaving 9 bases not matched to a gene. The length of the CDR3 is 12 residues. Per the germline V gene, CDR1 is SNHLY and CDR2 is FYNNEI. The CDR3: CAGRDRVFTQYF. The CDR3 nucleotides read TGTGCCGGGAGGGACAGGGTTTTTACCCAGTACTTC.

V and J are TRBV2 and TRBJ2-3; maybe TRBD1 (5 bases). V gave up 5 bases and J gave up 6 bases, with 15 bases separating them. Germline V CDR1 and CDR2: SNHLY, FYNNEI. This CDR3 has 14 amino acids. CDR3 sequence reads: CASSRTTRGDTQYF. CDR3 sequence (DNA): TGTGCCAGCAGTCGGACAACTCGAGGTGATACGCAGTATTTT.

The V call is TRBV25-1, the J call TRBJ2-7, with D perhaps given as TRBD1 or TRBD2 (5 bases each). Trimming pared 4 bases from V and 3 bases from J, leaving 16 bases between. CDR1 is MGHDK, CDR2 SYGVNS, per germline. CDR3 length: 15 residues. The CDR3 spells CASSGNPGRIYEQYF. CDR3 bases: TGTGCCAGCAGTGGAAATCCGGGACGGATCTACGAGCAGTACTTC.

The chain links TRBV6-5 to TRBJ2-5; D may be TRBD1 (5 bases). Deletions cut 8 bases from V and 5 bases from J, with 12 bases between. Germline V lookup: CDR1 MNHEY, CDR2 SVGAGI. CDR3 length: 12 residues. CDR3: CASYGQGETQYF. CDR3 sequence (DNA): TGTGCCAGCTACGGTCAGGGCGAGACCCAGTACTTC.

This clone appeared a few times. The V call is TRBV9, the J call TRBJ2-2; weak D call: TRBD1 (6 bases). Germline values: CDR1 SGDLS, CDR2 YYNGEE. Deletions cut 2 bases from V and 0 bases from J, with 11 bases between. The CDR3 length is 16 residues. The CDR3: CASSVLDSTNTGELFF. The CDR3 DNA sequence: TGTGCCAGCAGCGTCCTGGACAGCACGAACACCGGGGAGCTGTTTTTT.

The count of this clone is one. The chain couples TRBV4-2 to TRBJ1-2; D unresolved. The CDR3 loop spans 12 amino acids. Germline V CDR1 and CDR2: LGHNA, YNFKEQ. With 1 base removed from V and 0 bases from J, the gap between germline ends came to 0 bases. The CDR3 nucleotides read TGTGCCAGCAGCCAAGCTAACTATGGCTACACCTTC. It translates to CASSQANYGYTF.

The CDR3 DNA follows: TGTGCCAGCAGCTGGGGGACAGGGATCAGCTCCTACAATGAGCAGTTCTTC. Its protein is CASSWGTGISSYNEQFF. The V call is TRBV7-9, the J call TRBJ2-1; TRBD1 matches at 9 bases. The germline V gene encodes CDR1 SEHNR and CDR2 FQNEAQ (reference sequence). The J segment lost 0 bases and the V segment lost 4 bases, leaving 7 bases of the junction unmatched. CDR3 size: 17 residues.

This chain joins TRBV6-6 and TRBJ1-6; perhaps TRBD1 as D (5 bases). This CDR3 has 14 residues. Trimming cost V 2 bases and J 7 bases, with 9 bases left between them. The germline gives CDR1 MNHNY, CDR2 SVGAGI (reference sequence). The CDR3 nucleotides read TGTGCCAGCAGTTACGTGGGGGTAAATTCACCCCTCCACTTT. Its translation: CASSYVGVNSPLHF.

This chain connects TRBV19 to TRBJ2-4; 9 bases are a match to TRBD1. This CDR3 contains 14 residues. Germline trimming cut 5 bases from V and 7 bases from J; bases unmatched to any gene: 6. Per germline, CDR1 LNHDA and CDR2 SQIVND (reference sequence). CDR3 DNA: TGTGCCAGTAGTGGAACCGGGACAGGGAACATTCAGTACTTC. It translates to CASSGTGTGNIQYF.

V is TRBV5-1 and J is TRBJ2-7; TRBD1 is a possible D gene (6 bases). This CDR3 contains 13 residues. Germline CDR1 reads SGHRS; CDR2 reads YFSETQ. The ends were cut back, 0 bases at V and 3 bases at J, with 7 bases in the middle. CDR3 amino acids: CASSLGTDYEQYF. As DNA, the CDR3 is TGCGCCAGCAGCTTGGGGACAGACTACGAGCAGTACTTC.

The chain carries TRBV6-6 and TRBJ1-1, with unresolved D. Germline CDR1 and CDR2: MNHNY and SVGAGI (reference sequence). The CDR3 contains 13 residues. V dropped 0 bases and J dropped 0 bases, with 2 bases sitting between them. The CDR3: CASSYSLNTEAFF. The CDR3 DNA follows: TGTGCCAGCAGTTACTCGTTGAACACTGAAGCTTTCTTT.

The gene calls are TRBV27 and TRBJ2-7, with 8 nucleotides matching TRBD1. Germline values: CDR1 MNHEY, CDR2 SMNVEV (reference sequence). Trimming took 8 bases from V and 3 from J; bases not matched to a gene: 6. This CDR3 region has 13 residues. CDR3 loop: CASSRQGIYEQYF. The CDR3 coding sequence is TGTGCCAGCTCAAGACAGGGGATCTACGAGCAGTACTTC.

The chain links TRBV5-1 to TRBJ1-1; 8 nucleotides line up with TRBD1. This CDR3 has 16 residues. V dropped 1 base and J dropped 4; count of bases not matched to a gene: 9. Germline values: CDR1 SGHRS, CDR2 YFSETQ. CDR3 coding DNA: TGCGCCAGCAGCTTGCGGACAGGGTTTGGATCCACTGAAGCTTTCTTT. Amino acid sequence: CASSLRTGFGSTEAFF.

The chain uses TRBV12-5 and TRBJ2-3; D uncertain. The CDR3 runs to 12 residues. Per germline, CDR1 LGHNT and CDR2 FRNRAP. Trimming took 6 bases from V and 2 from J, leaving 6 bases between them. The CDR3: CASGLYTDTQYF. Here the CDR3 DNA reads TGTGCTAGTGGGCTTTACACAGATACGCAGTATTTT.

This clone was counted a single time. V usage is TRBV30 and J usage is TRBJ2-7; D is perhaps TRBD1 (6 bases). There are 12 residues in the CDR3. V lost 5 bases, J lost 6 bases, and 14 bases lay in between. The germline CDR1 and CDR2 sequences are GTSNPN and SVGIG (reference sequence). The CDR3 DNA is TGTGCCTGGGAACTTGGGACACGCGAGCAGTACTTC. It yields the protein CAWELGTREQYF.

The CDR3 reads CASSSQRGGPAAYEQYF. The CDR3 coding sequence is TGTGCCAGCAGCTCTCAACGGGGGGGGCCTGCGGCCTACGAGCAGTACTTC. V gene TRBV7-6 combines with J gene TRBJ2-7; TRBD2 agrees at 8 bases. J was trimmed by 2 bases and V by 4 bases; bases with no gene match: 13. This CDR3 contains 17 residues. The germline CDR1 and CDR2 sequences are SGHVS and FNYEAQ.

The chain has TRBV7-8 and TRBJ1-4; a weak D match, TRBD1 (5 bases). In germline, CDR1 is SGHVS, CDR2 FQNEAQ. Trimming pared 5 bases from V and 0 bases from J, leaving 19 bases between. CDR3 size: 18 residues. The CDR3 reads CASSPRDGALATNEKLFF. As DNA, the CDR3 is TGTGCCAGCAGCCCGAGGGACGGAGCCCTTGCAACTAATGAAAAACTGTTTTTT.

This chain links TRBV5-1 with TRBJ1-1, with D unclear. CDR1 and CDR2 from the germline V gene are SGHRS and YFSETQ. This CDR3 region has 14 residues. The V and J ends lost 0 bases and 6 bases respectively, with 12 bases between them. CDR3 residues: CASSLELSAAEAFF. CDR3 DNA: TGCGCCAGCAGCTTGGAACTATCGGCGGCTGAAGCTTTCTTT.

The chain has TRBV7-9 and TRBJ1-1; D gene unclear. CDR3 length: 14 residues. Germline CDR1 reads SEHNR; CDR2 reads FQNEAQ (reference sequence). V shed 0 bases and J shed 3 bases, with 8 bases lying between them. The DNA for the CDR3 is TGTGCCAGCAGCTTAGCCGGCCGGTACACTGAAGCTTTCTTT. It specifies CASSLAGRYTEAFF. Together with reference TRBV7-9 and TRBJ1-1, the CDR3 gives the full variable domain: DTGVSQNPRHKITKRGQNVTFRCDPISEHNRLYWYRQTLGQGPEFLTYFQNEAQLEKSRLLSDRFSAERPKGSFSTLEIQRTEQGDSAMYLCASSLAGRYTEAFFGQGTRLTVV.